This T cell receptor beta chain was found in a study of neurological immune-mediated disorders. Trimming pared 3 bases from V and 5 bases from J, leaving 9 bases between. The CDR3 runs 13 residues. Per the germline V gene, CDR1 is MDHEN and CDR2 is SYDVKM. Via MiXCR, TCRdb re-called the 5' RACE reads, giving one row per CDR3 protein. This table has fewer than 30,000 distinct CDR3 sequences, roughly 6.3% appearing once. The receptor's source is a woman in her forties in good health. This rearrangement joins TRBV28 to TRBJ2-3; no firm D call. Specimen: PBMCs. This CDR3 is CASSFGGVDTQYF. The CDR3 DNA reads as TGTGCCAGCAGTTTTGGTGGGGTAGATACGCAGTATTTT.